A single sample gave rise to the 21 T cell receptor beta chains below, sequenced in a study of regulatory T cells in long-lasting Graves disease (dated by TCRdb to about 2021). In the paper's terms, the time point label means: newly diagnosed GD, antithyroid drugs for less than 3 months. For both TCR sequencing and RNA sequencing, RNA was extracted from PBMCs in TRIzol. The library was prepared using multiplex PCR. Sequencing relied on an Illumina HiSeq 4000. TCR beta libraries were built with iRepertoire HTBI primers and Arm-PCR amplification of CDR3 regions. TCRdb applied fastp at Q25 and MiXCR to the public reads, then kept only in-frame beta chains. Each CDR3 protein appears once, grouped with its most common genes and DNA. This sample holds 560,000 or so distinct CDR3 sequences; about 16% were observed only once. The top ten hold 12% of the sample. A further study also used this sample, focusing on T cells in Graves' hyperthyroidism and ophthalmopathy.

Sequenced material: peripheral blood mononuclear cells (PBMCs), taken at new diagnosis, from a patient treated with antithyroid drugs. Every receptor here comes from a man aged 18 to 30 with Graves disease. Donor details come from another sample of the same person, matched by shared clones.

The sample holds a few counts of this clonotype. The chain combines TRBV5-1 with TRBJ2-7; 7 nucleotides agree with TRBD1. J gave up 3 bases and V 3 bases, and 12 bases lay outside the gene matches. Per the germline V gene, CDR1 is SGHRS and CDR2 is YFSETQ. This CDR3 is 16 amino acids long. The DNA for the CDR3 is TGCGCCAGCAGCTCGGACCGACAGGGTAAGGTCTACGAGCAGTACTTC. This codes for CASSSDRQGKVYEQYF.

This clonotype was observed at least ten times. The chain employs TRBV5-1 and TRBJ1-2; 8 bases line up with TRBD1. After removal of 4 bases from V and 7 bases from J, the junction contained 6 bases not matched to a gene. This CDR3 contains 13 residues. Per the germline V gene, CDR1 is SGHRS and CDR2 is YFSETQ. The CDR3 coding sequence is TGCGCCAGCAGCGAGACGACAGGGGTTGGCTACACCTTC. Its translation: CASSETTGVGYTF.

This clonotype came up many times. A read error may produce the germline difference seen at one junction end. The V gene is TRBV2, the J gene TRBJ2-3; 11 positions match TRBD2. In germline, CDR1 is SNHLY, CDR2 FYNNEI. The CDR3 is made up of 16 amino acids. CDR3 bases: TGTGCCAGCAGCGAAGACTTAGCGGGAGGGCAAGATACGCAGTATTTT. Translation gives CASSEDLAGGQDTQYF.

In this sample, this clonotype turned up a few times. A far bigger clonotype differs at one base, so this is likely a read error. This chain joins TRBV7-9 and TRBJ1-1; D is undetermined. The CDR3 is 13 residues long. CDR1 is SEHNR, CDR2 FQNEAQ, per germline (reference sequence). CDR3 residues: CASRLNPNTEAYF. CDR3 DNA sequence: TGTGCCAGCAGATTGAATCCGAACACTGAAGCTTACTTT.

On this clonotype: This could be a read error, since a much larger clone is one nucleotide away. CDR3 residues: CASVGGPEETQHF. The CDR3 coding sequence is TGTGCCAGCGTAGGGGGACCTGAAGAGACCCAGCACTTC. This rearrangement joins TRBV6-1 to TRBJ2-5, with TRBD1 as a possible D gene (6 bases). From germline, CDR1 is MNHNS and CDR2 SASEGT. CDR3 length: 13 residues.

This clonotype was detected only a few times. The V and J genes are TRBV12-5 and TRBJ2-7, with 7 positions matching TRBD2. Per germline, CDR1 LGHNT and CDR2 FRNRAP. Losses at the gene ends were 5 bases for V and 3 bases for J; bases not matched to a gene: 19. CDR3 size: 18 residues. CDR3: CASGASRGTGREYYEQYF. In nucleotides, the CDR3 is TGTGCTAGTGGTGCCTCGAGGGGTACTGGGCGGGAGTACTACGAGCAGTACTTC.

This clonotype showed up many times. The CDR3 reads CASSFGRVTNTQYF. The CDR3 DNA reads as TGTGCCAGCAGTTTCGGCAGGGTAACGAATACGCAGTATTTT. The chain recombines TRBV28 with TRBJ2-3; weak D call: TRBD1 (5 bases). Germline CDR1 MDHEN, CDR2 SYDVKM. Trimming pared 3 bases from V and 7 bases from J, leaving 14 bases between. CDR3 size: 14 residues.

This chain links TRBV28 with TRBJ1-2; TRBD1 matches at 7 bases. Germline V gives CDR1 MDHEN, CDR2 SYDVKM. This CDR3 has 15 residues. J was trimmed by 4 bases and V by 7 bases; bases with no gene match: 12. The CDR3 sequence is CASKIQGFPLYGYTF. In DNA, the CDR3 is TGTGCCAGCAAAATACAGGGGTTTCCTCTCTATGGCTACACCTTC.

This clonotype was seen ten or more times. The rearrangement joins TRBV30 to TRBJ2-2; a possible D gene is TRBD1 (6 bases). CDR1 is GTSNPN, CDR2 SVGIG, per germline (reference sequence). V shed 7 bases and J shed 6 bases, with 15 bases lying between them. The CDR3 is 13 residues long. The DNA for the CDR3 is TGTGCCTTCACGGGACAAGGATCCGGGGAGCTGTTTTTT. It specifies CAFTGQGSGELFF.

This clonotype was detected ten times or more. The chain recombines TRBV28 with TRBJ1-5, with 10 bases identical to TRBD1. J was trimmed by 0 bases and V by 4 bases; bases with no gene match: 12. The CDR3 length is 19 residues. Germline CDR1 MDHEN, CDR2 SYDVKM. CDR3 sequence: CASSSYWDRGPYSNQPQHF. The CDR3 DNA follows: TGTGCCAGCAGTTCCTATTGGGACAGGGGCCCATATAGCAATCAGCCCCAGCATTTT.

The gene calls are TRBV19 and TRBJ1-5; D gene ambiguous. V lost 6 bases and J lost 0, with 9 bases in between. CDR3 length: 14 residues. The germline V gene encodes CDR1 LNHDA and CDR2 SQIVND (reference sequence). Here the CDR3 reads CASRRGNSNQPQHF. CDR3 in DNA: TGTGCCAGTAGACGGGGAAATAGCAATCAGCCCCAGCATTTT.

This clonotype was seen a handful of times. V and J are TRBV7-9 and TRBJ1-4; the D is unclear. V was cut by 1 base and J by 7 bases, with 7 bases left in between. The CDR3 spans 13 residues. The germline V gene has CDR1 SEHNR and CDR2 FQNEAQ (reference sequence). The CDR3 loop is CASSLGVGEKLFF. The CDR3 DNA follows: TGTGCCAGCAGCTTAGGGGTCGGTGAAAAACTGTTTTTT.

This clonotype was seen at least ten times. V is TRBV11-2 and J is TRBJ2-3, with D possibly called TRBD1 or TRBD2 (5 bases each). This CDR3 comprises 16 residues. Trimming took off 2 bases at V and 0 bases at J, with 12 bases between the two ends. Germline CDR1 reads SGHAT; CDR2 reads FQNNGV. The DNA for the CDR3 is TGTGCCAGCAGCTTACAGGGACGTTCTAGCACAGATACGCAGTATTTT. Protein product: CASSLQGRSSTDTQYF.

The chain employs TRBV5-8 and TRBJ2-7; D is possibly TRBD1 (7 bases). CDR3 length: 16 residues. Trimming pared 4 bases from V and 3 bases from J, leaving 20 bases between. Germline loops: CDR1 SGHTS, CDR2 YDEGEE. The CDR3 DNA reads as TGTGCCAGCAGCGGGGGACAGCTGGGGGGATACTACGAGCAGTACTTC. Its translation: CASSGGQLGGYYEQYF.

Many counts were recorded for this clonotype. The chain employs TRBV20-1 and TRBJ2-7; 8 bases map to TRBD1. In germline, CDR1 is DFQATT, CDR2 SNEGSKA (reference sequence). Trimming took 6 bases from V and 0 from J; bases not matched to a gene: 4. This CDR3 contains 13 residues. The CDR3 protein is CSANDRGSYEQYF. DNA of the CDR3: TGCAGTGCCAACGACAGGGGCTCCTACGAGCAGTACTTC.

This clonotype was detected ten times or more. The rearrangement uses TRBV12-3 or TRBV12-4 and TRBJ1-3, with D perhaps matching TRBD1 (6 bases). Trimming left V 5 bases short and J 0 bases short, with 11 bases between. This CDR3 is built from 15 residues. The CDR3 loop is CASSPHRDSGNTIYF. The CDR3 DNA is TGTGCCAGCAGTCCCCACAGGGACTCTGGAAACACCATATATTTT.

This clonotype has ten or more counts. The V call is TRBV12-3 or TRBV12-4, the J call TRBJ2-1; D is tentatively TRBD1 or TRBD2 (5 bases each). Deletions cut 3 bases from V and 7 bases from J, with 10 bases between. The CDR3 consists of 13 residues. CDR3 amino acids: CASSFVGENEQFF. DNA of the CDR3: TGTGCCAGCAGTTTTGTGGGGGAGAATGAGCAGTTCTTC.

The chain combines TRBV19 with TRBJ2-7; a possible D gene is TRBD2 (6 bases). CDR3 size: 13 residues. The germline CDR1 and CDR2 sequences are LNHDA and SQIVND (reference sequence). V was pared by 6 bases and J by 6 bases, with 15 bases between. The CDR3 loop reads CASRVTGEGEQYF. The CDR3 region has the DNA TGTGCCAGTAGGGTTACGGGAGAGGGCGAGCAGTACTTC.

The chain recombines TRBV5-1 with TRBJ2-2, with D maybe TRBD1 (6 bases). CDR3 length: 17 residues. Germline assignment: CDR1 SGHRS and CDR2 YFSETQ. Trimming left V 0 bases short and J 5 bases short, with 17 bases between. CDR3 sequence reads: CASSLARGGGATGELFF. CDR3 coding DNA: TGCGCCAGCAGCTTGGCCCGCGGTGGGGGCGCGACCGGGGAGCTGTTTTTT.

A few counts support this clonotype. A read error may be the cause here, since a much bigger clone is one base away. The chain uses TRBV12-3 or TRBV12-4 and TRBJ1-1; no firm D call. V lost 3 bases and J lost 7, with 9 bases in between. The CDR3 totals 12 residues. CDR3 nucleotides: TGTGCCAGCAGTTTCTCGGTTATTGAAGCTTTCTTT. This gives the protein CASSFSVIEAFF.

As concerns this clonotype: A single base separates this from a much larger clone, so it may be a read error. The V and J genes are TRBV20-1 and TRBJ1-1; TRBD1 agrees at 9 bases. J was trimmed by 9 bases and V by 0 bases; bases with no gene match: 8. Germline V CDR1 and CDR2: DFQATT, SNEGSKA (reference sequence). This CDR3 has 14 amino acids. CDR3 DNA sequence: TGCAGTGCTAGAGATGGGACAGGGTGGACTAAAGCTTTCTTT. Translating it yields CSARDGTGWTKAFF.